The source of this TCR beta chain is a study of blood T cell repertoires in COVID-19. Study information: Material from acute and convalescent COVID-19 was sourced from the United States, Italy and Spain. In each case, the material was cDNA or gDNA derived from T cells, B-cell-depleted T cells, or PBMCs.

V shed 3 bases and J 2 bases; nucleotides not matched to a gene: 3. This CDR3 is built from 14 residues. Germline V gene lookup returns CDR1 LNHNV and CDR2 YYDKDF (reference sequence). Source study methods: Amplified reference gene primers provided the basis for estimating nucleated cell counts. TCRdb keeps only in-frame clones here, not all; method: immunoSEQ multiplex PCR. The V and J calls and clone size come from that table; D and trimming were worked out from the DNA. This table holds around 180,000 clones, approximately 85% found once. The chain uses TRBV15 and TRBJ1-2; 7 bases agree with TRBD1. The clonotype originates from a woman of 80 years or more with acute or convalescent COVID-19. The sequencing sample was made of peripheral blood. The CDR3 bases are TGTGCCACCAGCAGGGGGACAGTCAACTATGGCTACACCTTC. It specifies CATSRGTVNYGYTF.